These 29 T cell receptor beta chains originate from one sample sequenced in a study of T cell changes during pregnancy in multiple sclerosis. Repertoires were generated with immunoSEQ multiplex PCR, while TCRdb's copy carries only in-frame clones and drops some. The table records 60,000 to 85,000 clones, about 90% of them present only once. The sequences come from peripheral blood, collected in the second trimester of pregnancy. These receptor sequences come from a female donor in good health, enrolled as a control in a pregnancy study.

The V and J genes are TRBV21-1 and TRBJ1-5; TRBD1 is taken as the D call from the table, unchecked against the DNA. TRBV21-1 is a pseudogene locus. This CDR3 has 14 residues. In DNA form, the CDR3 reads TGTGCCAGCAGCAAACCGAACACGATTCGGCCCCAGCATTTT. This translates into CASSKPNTIRPQHF.

The V gene is TRBV4-2, the J gene TRBJ1-4; a possible D gene is TRBD1 (6 bases). The germline gives CDR1 LGHNA, CDR2 YNFKEQ. Trimming stripped 1 base from V and 5 bases from J, with 14 bases between. This CDR3 has 16 residues. The CDR3 DNA sequence: TGTGCCAGCAGCCAAGGGGCCAGGGGTGGGAATGAAAAACTGTTTTTT. Protein product: CASSQGARGGNEKLFF.

The chain couples TRBV7-2 to TRBJ2-3, with a weak D call TRBD2 (5 bases). The ends were cut back, 3 bases at V and 5 bases at J, with 12 bases in the middle. CDR1 SGHTA and CDR2 FQGNSA come from the germline V gene. The CDR3 consists of 14 residues. CDR3 bases: TGTGCCAGCAGCTTTCGGCCACGGGAAGATACGCAGTATTTT. It encodes CASSFRPREDTQYF.

V gene TRBV14 combines with J gene TRBJ2-5, with unresolved D. Germline lookup yields CDR1 SGHDN and CDR2 FVKESK. Trimming stripped 3 bases from V and 0 bases from J, with 14 bases between. This CDR3 spans 16 amino acids. The CDR3 here is CASSHLGHLNQETQYF. CDR3 DNA: TGTGCCAGCAGCCATCTAGGCCACCTTAACCAAGAGACCCAGTACTTC.

The V and J genes are TRBV28 and TRBJ2-6; possibly TRBD2 for D (5 bases). V was pared by 5 bases and J by 0 bases, with 8 bases between. The CDR3 loop spans 15 amino acids. Germline CDR1 and CDR2: MDHEN and SYDVKM. CDR3 loop: CASSGGGSGANVLTF. In nucleotides, the CDR3 is TGTGCCAGCAGTGGAGGTGGCTCTGGGGCCAACGTCCTGACTTTC. The full variable domain, rest sourced from reference TRBV28 and TRBJ2-6, is DVKVTQSSRYLVKRTGEKVFLECVQDMDHENMFWYRQDPGLGLRLIYFSYDVKMKEKGDIPEGYSVSREKKERFSLILESASTNQTSMYLCASSGGGSGANVLTFGAGSRLTVL.

V gene TRBV5-4 combines with J gene TRBJ1-2, with D uncertain. V dropped 4 bases and J dropped 0 bases, with 13 bases sitting between them. Germline loops: CDR1 SGHNT, CDR2 YYREEE (reference sequence). This CDR3 has 15 amino acids. The CDR3 loop is CASSHEAISNYGYTF. In nucleotides, the CDR3 is TGTGCCAGCAGCCATGAAGCCATATCTAACTATGGCTACACCTTC.

This sequence joins TRBV4-1 and TRBJ1-2; D is uncertain. Germline CDR1 is MGHRA and CDR2 is YSYEKL. The CDR3 is 15 amino acids. With 0 bases removed from V and 0 bases from J, the gap between germline ends came to 8 bases. The CDR3 sequence is CASSQEVAANYGYTF. For the CDR3, the DNA is TGCGCCAGCAGCCAAGAGGTAGCCGCTAACTATGGCTACACCTTC.

V and J are TRBV28 and TRBJ2-1, with 8 nucleotides matching TRBD2. Germline V gives CDR1 MDHEN, CDR2 SYDVKM. The ends lost 4 bases at V and 6 bases at J; junction bases unmatched: 11. The CDR3 has 16 amino acids. The CDR3 DNA is TGTGCCAGCAGTTCCGGGGAGGTAGCGGGATCCAATGAGCAGTTCTTC. Its protein product is CASSSGEVAGSNEQFF. The full variable domain, its missing parts supplied by reference TRBV28 and TRBJ2-1, is DVKVTQSSRYLVKRTGEKVFLECVQDMDHENMFWYRQDPGLGLRLIYFSYDVKMKEKGDIPEGYSVSREKKERFSLILESASTNQTSMYLCASSSGEVAGSNEQFFGPGTRLTVL.

This rearrangement joins TRBV28 to TRBJ2-3, with D tentatively TRBD2 (6 bases). Germline V gene lookup returns CDR1 MDHEN and CDR2 SYDVKM. The CDR3 loop spans 14 amino acids. V gave up 2 bases and J gave up 5 bases, with 11 bases separating them. The CDR3 is CASSLSLGGDTQYF. The DNA for the CDR3 is TGTGCCAGCAGTTTAAGCTTGGGAGGAGATACGCAGTATTTT. Complete variable domain (other parts from reference TRBV28 and TRBJ2-3): DVKVTQSSRYLVKRTGEKVFLECVQDMDHENMFWYRQDPGLGLRLIYFSYDVKMKEKGDIPEGYSVSREKKERFSLILESASTNQTSMYLCASSLSLGGDTQYFGPGTRLTVL.

CDR3 in amino acids: CASSYSVSGNTIYF. The CDR3 DNA follows: TGTGCCAGCAGTTACTCCGTCTCTGGAAACACCATATATTTT. The V and J genes are TRBV6-5 and TRBJ1-3; D gene uncertain. There are 14 residues in the CDR3. CDR1 and CDR2 from the germline V gene are MNHEY and SVGAGI. Trimming took 0 bases from V and 0 from J, leaving 3 bases between them.

The chain uses TRBV5-1 and TRBJ2-3; 7 bases line up with TRBD1. V lost 4 bases, J lost 1 base, and 6 bases stayed unmatched. This CDR3 contains 15 residues. Per germline, CDR1 SGHRS and CDR2 YFSETQ. DNA for the CDR3: TGCGCCAGCAGCCAAGACAGGGTCGGCACAGATACGCAGTATTTT. Amino acid sequence: CASSQDRVGTDTQYF.

The chain uses TRBV27 and TRBJ2-1; 14 bases match TRBD2. The germline gives CDR1 MNHEY, CDR2 SMNVEV (reference sequence). The CDR3 consists of 15 residues. V gave up 4 bases and J gave up 9 bases; unmatched junction bases: 5. This chain's CDR3 is CASSSGTSGRSEQFF. Here the CDR3 DNA reads TGTGCCAGCAGTTCCGGGACTAGCGGGAGAAGTGAGCAGTTCTTC.

This clone has a single count. The rearrangement uses TRBV4-2 and TRBJ2-7; 9 positions match TRBD1. This CDR3 has 15 amino acids. Trimming removed 1 base from V and 3 bases from J; junction bases left unmatched: 4. Germline V gene lookup returns CDR1 LGHNA and CDR2 YNFKEQ. DNA for the CDR3: TGTGCCAGCAGCCAAGGGGGGACAGGGATCTACGAGCAGTACTTC. Protein product: CASSQGGTGIYEQYF.

The rearrangement joins TRBV18 to TRBJ2-5, with 10 bases that match TRBD1. The CDR3 is made up of 15 amino acids. The J segment lost 5 bases and the V segment lost 3 bases, leaving 6 bases of the junction unmatched. Germline V lookup: CDR1 KGHSH, CDR2 LQKENI. CDR3 DNA: TGTGCCAGCTCACCGCGACAGGGGGCTGGTGAGACCCAGTACTTC. It yields the protein CASSPRQGAGETQYF.

The chain links TRBV30 to TRBJ2-3, with D tentatively TRBD1 (6 bases). Trimming removed 0 bases from V and 1 base from J, with 14 bases in between. This CDR3 region has 16 residues. Germline-derived CDR1 and CDR2 are GTSNPN and SVGIG (reference sequence). The CDR3 DNA follows: TGTGCCTGGAGTGTAGGGGGTAGCTCCCGCACAGATACGCAGTATTTT. Its protein product is CAWSVGGSSRTDTQYF.

This chain uses TRBV5-6 with TRBJ2-5; D gene uncertain. Germline-derived CDR1 and CDR2 are SGHDT and YYEEEE. V was pared by 1 base and J by 4 bases, with 11 bases between. CDR3 size: 14 residues. This CDR3 is CASSLSRSVETQYF. CDR3 bases: TGTGCCAGCAGCTTGAGTCGGAGTGTAGAGACCCAGTACTTC.

V is TRBV19 and J is TRBJ2-3; 10 bases are shared with TRBD1. V dropped 7 bases and J dropped 2; count of bases not matched to a gene: 3. The CDR3 runs 14 residues. The germline CDR1 and CDR2 sequences are LNHDA and SQIVND (reference sequence). The CDR3 DNA follows: TGTGCCAGTAAGGGGACAGGGGACACAGATACGCAGTATTTT. Its translation is CASKGTGDTDTQYF.

The chain couples TRBV11-3 to TRBJ1-1; TRBD1 is a possible D gene (5 bases). From germline, CDR1 is SGHNT and CDR2 YENEEA. The CDR3 runs to 14 residues. V shed 5 bases and J shed 1 base, with 11 bases lying between them. The CDR3 sequence is CASSAGRTNTEAFF. As DNA, the CDR3 is TGTGCCAGCAGCGCGGGACGGACGAACACTGAAGCTTTCTTT.

The chain couples TRBV7-9 to TRBJ2-7, with 9 bases identical to TRBD1. The CDR3 runs to 15 residues. J lost 1 base, V lost 5 bases, and 6 bases had no gene match. Germline values: CDR1 SEHNR, CDR2 FQNEAQ (reference sequence). CDR3 sequence (DNA): TGTGCCAGCAGCGGCCGTGGACAGGGGTCCTACGAGCAGTACTTC. Translation gives CASSGRGQGSYEQYF.

The rearrangement links TRBV28 to TRBJ2-1, with D perhaps TRBD1 (5 bases). Trimming cost V 4 bases and J 4 bases, with 8 bases left between them. Germline V CDR1 and CDR2: MDHEN, SYDVKM. This CDR3 comprises 13 residues. The CDR3 sequence is CASSYDRYNEQFF. CDR3 DNA: TGTGCCAGCAGTTACGACAGATACAATGAGCAGTTCTTC.

This chain joins TRBV9 and TRBJ2-3, with a possible D match to TRBD2 (7 bases). This CDR3 spans 16 amino acids. V was cut by 6 bases and J by 0 bases, with 17 bases left in between. Looked up from germline, CDR1 is SGDLS and CDR2 is YYNGEE. The chain's CDR3 is CASTLGGATSTDTQYF. CDR3 coding DNA: TGTGCCAGCACCCTAGGGGGGGCTACTAGCACAGATACGCAGTATTTT.

The J gene is TRBJ2-1, the V gene TRBV28; 8 nucleotides agree with TRBD1. Germline CDR1 reads MDHEN; CDR2 reads SYDVKM. V trimming: 10 bases; J trimming: 0 bases; junction bases outside the gene matches: 14. The CDR3 loop spans 17 amino acids. CDR3 amino acids: CAICRDRRSSSYNEQFF. The CDR3 nucleotides read TGTGCCATCTGCCGGGACAGGCGTTCAAGCTCCTACAATGAGCAGTTCTTC.

Written as DNA, the CDR3 is TGTGCCAGCAGTCCCGGAGCGGGCAATGAGCAGTTCTTC. Its translation is CASSPGAGNEQFF. The V gene is TRBV28, the J gene TRBJ2-1, with D perhaps matching TRBD2 (6 bases). Germline loops: CDR1 MDHEN, CDR2 SYDVKM. V was shortened by 5 bases and J by 6 bases, with 11 bases between the two germline ends. This CDR3 is built from 13 residues.

The chain carries TRBV7-9 and TRBJ1-4; TRBD1 agrees at 11 bases. From germline, CDR1 is SEHNR and CDR2 FQNEAQ (reference sequence). The CDR3 runs to 13 residues. V shed 11 bases, J shed 7 bases, and the junction held 6 bases outside the gene matches. The CDR3 nucleotides read TGTGCCTCGTGGGACAGGGGGGGTGAAAAACTGTTTTTT. Amino acids: CASWDRGGEKLFF.

This rearrangement joins TRBV4-3 to TRBJ1-1, with no clear D. CDR1 and CDR2 (germline): LGHNA, YSLEER. Trimming removed 0 bases at V and 1 base at J, with 3 bases between. CDR3 length equals 13 residues. DNA for the CDR3: TGCGCCAGCAGCCAAGATCGGAACACTGAAGCTTTCTTT. As protein: CASSQDRNTEAFF.

The chain carries TRBV21-1 and TRBJ1-5. TRBV21-1 is a documented pseudogene. CDR3 length: 17 residues. The CDR3 is CASSKALLGGDNQPQHF. In nucleotides, the CDR3 is TGTGCCAGCAGCAAAGCGCTTTTGGGAGGGGACAATCAGCCCCAGCATTTT.

The CDR3 region has the DNA TGTGCCAGCTCACCAAAAGGAGGAGCTAGCACAGATACGCAGTATTTT. Translating it yields CASSPKGGASTDTQYF. The chain employs TRBV18 and TRBJ2-3; D is perhaps TRBD2 (5 bases). This CDR3 comprises 16 residues. The germline CDR1 and CDR2 sequences are KGHSH and LQKENI. Trimming removed 2 bases from V and 0 bases from J, with 12 bases in between. Looking up the rest from reference TRBV18 and TRBJ2-3 gives the full variable domain: NAGVMQNPRHLVRRRGQEARLRCSPMKGHSHVYWYRQLPEEGLKFMVYLQKENIIDESGMPKERFSAEFPKEGPSILRIQQVVRGDSAAYFCASSPKGGASTDTQYFGPGTRLTVL.

CDR3 coding DNA: TGTGCCAGCAGTGAAGCAATGACAGGGTATGATGGCTACACCTTC. The encoded protein is CASSEAMTGYDGYTF. The chain is built from TRBV6-1 and TRBJ1-2, with 7 bases matching TRBD1. The ends lost 0 bases at V and 6 bases at J; junction bases unmatched: 7. The CDR3 extends over 15 amino acids. The germline V gene encodes CDR1 MNHNS and CDR2 SASEGT.

The V gene is TRBV28, the J gene TRBJ2-7, with D maybe TRBD2 (6 bases). With 4 bases removed from V and 9 bases from J, the gap between germline ends came to 22 bases. The germline V gene has CDR1 MDHEN and CDR2 SYDVKM. The CDR3 runs to 15 residues. In nucleotides, the CDR3 is TGTGCCAGCAGTTCCAAAGGAGGGACCCCTCTTGGGCAGTACTTC. Translated: CASSSKGGTPLGQYF.